The next 27 T cell receptor beta chains were all read from a single sample in a study of blood T cells in healthy people across ages. The use of a sample-barcoded 5' primer and a J-beta primer mix characterized a second PCR of roughly 6 to 11 cycles. MiXCR, applied by TCRdb to the 5' RACE reads, yields one record per CDR3 protein. The sample has hundreds of thousands of distinct CDR3 sequences, 20% to 30% seen once. These data were also reused for a study on T cells of mothers and their children.

Sequenced material: blood. The source is a boy between 10 and 17 years old in good health.

This clonotype was counted between two and nine times. The V and J genes are TRBV18 and TRBJ2-7; D not resolved. From germline, CDR1 is KGHSH and CDR2 LQKENI. Trimming removed 8 bases from V and 2 bases from J, with 13 bases in between. CDR3 length equals 13 residues. The CDR3 loop is CASTVGPTYEQYF. CDR3 bases: TGTGCCAGCACAGTAGGACCTACCTACGAGCAGTACTTC.

The gene calls are TRBV28 and TRBJ2-7; TRBD1 agrees at 8 bases. This CDR3 is built from 14 residues. Germline CDR1 is MDHEN and CDR2 is SYDVKM. V gave up 11 bases and J gave up 1 base; unmatched junction bases: 10. CDR3: CACSRQGSSYEQYF. CDR3 DNA sequence: TGTGCCTGCTCCCGACAGGGGAGTTCCTACGAGCAGTACTTC.

V and J are TRBV20-1 and TRBJ2-1; the D gene is possibly TRBD1 (6 bases). CDR1 is DFQATT, CDR2 SNEGSKA, per germline (reference sequence). V was shortened by 0 bases and J by 7 bases, with 13 bases between the two germline ends. The CDR3 is 14 residues long. CDR3 loop: CSARDKGEINEQFF. CDR3 DNA sequence: TGCAGTGCTAGAGATAAGGGGGAGATAAATGAGCAGTTCTTC.

In its sample, this clonotype was seen a few times. The chain uses TRBV10-2 and TRBJ2-1, with TRBD1 as a possible D gene (9 bases). CDR1 WSHSY and CDR2 SAAADI come from the germline V gene. This CDR3 is 18 amino acids long. Trimming shortened V by 6 bases and J by 4 bases, and 25 bases separated the two germline ends. CDR3 loop: CASSGRGDGDREYNEQFF. The DNA of the CDR3 is TGCGCCAGCAGCGGGAGGGGAGATGGGGACAGGGAGTACAATGAGCAGTTCTTC.

The CDR3 sequence is CASSQSLLSTDTQYF. CDR3 DNA: TGCGCCAGCAGCCAGTCACTCCTTAGCACAGATACGCAGTATTTT. The chain has TRBV4-1 and TRBJ2-3; D is uncertain. The germline V gene has CDR1 MGHRA and CDR2 YSYEKL. The CDR3 spans 15 residues. V was clipped by 3 bases and J by 0 bases, with 10 bases between them.

This clonotype was counted many times. The V gene is TRBV20-1, the J gene TRBJ2-5; 9 positions agree with TRBD2. Germline values: CDR1 DFQATT, CDR2 SNEGSKA (reference sequence). This CDR3 has 15 amino acids. The V segment lost 6 bases and the J segment 0 bases; nucleotides outside the gene matches: 8. Written as DNA, the CDR3 is TGCAGTGCCCAACTAGCGGGCCTATACCAAGAGACCCAGTACTTC. The encoded protein is CSAQLAGLYQETQYF.

The rearrangement uses TRBV5-1 and TRBJ2-5; 7 nucleotides line up with TRBD2. After removal of 4 bases from V and 6 bases from J, the junction contained 9 bases not matched to a gene. The CDR3 extends over 14 amino acids. CDR1 and CDR2 (germline): SGHRS, YFSETQ. As DNA, the CDR3 is TGCGCCAGCAGCAGCGGGGCGCCGGGGAAGACCCAGTACTTC. Translating gives CASSSGAPGKTQYF.

This clonotype was picked up a small number of times. The chain recombines TRBV5-1 with TRBJ2-5, with 7 bases that match TRBD2. This CDR3 is 16 amino acids long. The J segment lost 1 base and the V segment lost 1 base, leaving 7 bases of the junction unmatched. Germline CDR1 is SGHRS and CDR2 is YFSETQ. The CDR3 protein is CASSLYVGGSQETQYF. The CDR3 bases are TGCGCCAGCAGCTTGTATGTCGGGGGGTCCCAAGAGACCCAGTACTTC.

This clonotype is a singleton in its sample. The V call is TRBV5-1, the J call TRBJ2-1, with unresolved D. V lost 5 bases, J lost 2 bases, and 14 bases lay in between. The germline V gene encodes CDR1 SGHRS and CDR2 YFSETQ. This CDR3 has 15 amino acids. The CDR3 spells CASSPESGTYNEQFF. CDR3 sequence (DNA): TGCGCCAGCAGTCCCGAGAGTGGGACCTACAATGAGCAGTTCTTC.

The rearrangement links TRBV3-1 to TRBJ2-1; D uncertain. Trimming removed 0 bases from V and 10 bases from J, with 7 bases in between. Germline CDR1 LGHDT, CDR2 YNNKEL (reference sequence). This CDR3 is 12 amino acids long. CDR3 protein: CASSQDLSEQFF. Here the CDR3 DNA reads TGTGCCAGCAGCCAAGATCTGTCCGAGCAGTTCTTC.

The genes are TRBV20-1 and TRBJ1-1; D gene uncertain. This CDR3 is built from 12 residues. Trimming removed 4 bases from V and 1 base from J, with 7 bases in between. The germline V gene encodes CDR1 DFQATT and CDR2 SNEGSKA (reference sequence). The CDR3 bases are TGCAGTGCTAACTATCAGAACACTGAAGCTTTCTTT. This sequence encodes CSANYQNTEAFF.

This CDR3 reads CASSGFPGLAGNEQFF. The CDR3 DNA reads as TGTGCCAGCAGCGGGTTTCCGGGACTAGCTGGCAATGAGCAGTTCTTC. The chain joins TRBV2 to TRBJ2-1; 9 bases agree with TRBD2. The junction had 12 bases not matched to a gene; V was cut back by 6 bases and J by 6 bases. Germline CDR1 and CDR2: SNHLY and FYNNEI. The CDR3 runs 16 residues.

This clonotype has a count of ten or more. The chain couples TRBV11-3 to TRBJ2-3; 11 bases fit TRBD2. Trimming at V came to 5 bases and at J to 4 bases, leaving 11 bases not matched to a gene. CDR1 and CDR2 (germline): SGHNT, YENEEA. This CDR3 spans 17 amino acids. CDR3 sequence: CASSHSFSGGASDTQYF. CDR3 sequence (DNA): TGTGCCAGCAGCCATTCCTTTAGCGGGGGGGCCTCAGATACGCAGTATTTT. Complete variable domain (other parts from reference TRBV11-3 and TRBJ2-3): EAGVVQSPRYKIIEKKQPVAFWCNPISGHNTLYWYLQNLGQGPELLIRYENEEAVDDSQLPKDRFSAERLKGVDSTLKIQPAELGDSAVYLCASSHSFSGGASDTQYFGPGTRLTVL.

This clonotype has just a few counts. This chain joins TRBV14 and TRBJ2-7, with TRBD1 matching 8 bases. V dropped 4 bases and J dropped 3; count of bases not matched to a gene: 11. This CDR3 region has 16 residues. CDR1 and CDR2 (germline): SGHDN, FVKESK. The CDR3 DNA reads as TGTGCCAGCAGCCCTGAACCGGGACAGGCTTTCTACGAGCAGTACTTC. This encodes CASSPEPGQAFYEQYF.

This clonotype appeared a single time. This chain links TRBV20-1 with TRBJ2-5; 12 bases map to TRBD2. TRBJ2-7 matches the DNA end more closely, so the J call is doubtful. Germline V gene data show CDR1 as DFQATT and CDR2 as SNEGSKA (reference sequence). The CDR3 length is 15 residues. The CDR3 sequence is CSARLAGEGIYEQYF. In nucleotides, the CDR3 is TGCAGTGCTCGACTAGCGGGAGAAGGAATCTACGAGCAGTACTTC.

The gene calls are TRBV15 and TRBJ2-5; D is unclear. Trimming stripped 0 bases from V and 5 bases from J, with 10 bases between. This CDR3 comprises 14 residues. CDR1 is LNHNV and CDR2 is YYDKDF in the germline V gene (reference sequence). As DNA, the CDR3 is TGTGCCACCAGCAGAGAGGTTGGGGTGGAGACCCAGTACTTC. The encoded protein is CATSREVGVETQYF.

The rearrangement joins TRBV5-1 to TRBJ2-5, with 9 bases matching TRBD2. The J call may be in error: the DNA end matches TRBJ2-1 better. There are 16 residues in the CDR3. Germline V CDR1 and CDR2: SGHRS, YFSETQ. This chain's CDR3 is CASRGASGAKGSEQFF. The CDR3 region has the DNA TGCGCCAGCAGGGGGGCTAGCGGGGCAAAAGGGAGTGAGCAGTTCTTC.

The chain employs TRBV7-2 and TRBJ1-3; no reliable D call. This CDR3 has 15 amino acids. Trimming took 7 bases from V and 1 from J, leaving 14 bases between them. The germline CDR1 and CDR2 sequences are SGHTA and FQGNSA. The CDR3 loop reads CASKAGGLSGNTIYF. In DNA form, the CDR3 reads TGTGCCAGCAAAGCTGGTGGGCTTTCTGGAAACACCATATATTTT.

The genes are TRBV5-1 and TRBJ2-3; 8 nucleotides match TRBD1. The CDR3 consists of 17 residues. The germline gives CDR1 SGHRS, CDR2 YFSETQ. J was trimmed by 0 bases and V by 4 bases; bases with no gene match: 10. The CDR3 sequence is CASSLRTGSLSTDTQYF. The CDR3 bases are TGCGCCAGCAGCCTGAGGACAGGGTCCTTAAGCACAGATACGCAGTATTTT.

This clonotype was seen only a few times. The gene calls are TRBV2 and TRBJ2-5; 8 positions agree with TRBD1. This CDR3 is 13 amino acids long. J lost 12 bases, V lost 6 bases, and 12 bases had no gene match. Germline V CDR1 and CDR2: SNHLY, FYNNEI. The CDR3 sequence: CASSPFIQGDKYF. The CDR3 nucleotides read TGTGCCAGCAGCCCTTTTATACAGGGGGATAAGTACTTC.

This clonotype showed up just a few times. The chain combines TRBV6-5 with TRBJ2-2, with D possibly being TRBD2 (5 bases). Trimming pared 7 bases from V and 2 bases from J, leaving 11 bases between. Germline lookup yields CDR1 MNHEY and CDR2 SVGAGI. The length of the CDR3 is 14 residues. Written as DNA, the CDR3 is TGTGCCAGCACGAGAGGGTTCAACACCGGGGAGCTGTTTTTT. The encoded protein is CASTRGFNTGELFF.

Notes on this clonotype: A much larger clonotype is one base distant, so this may be a read error. The chain couples TRBV3-1 to TRBJ1-1, with 9 bases fitting TRBD1. The CDR3 has 18 amino acids. V lost 0 bases and J lost 0; bases outside the gene matches: 8. The germline CDR1 and CDR2 sequences are LGHDT and YNNKEL (reference sequence). CDR3 sequence reads: CASSQEWDRAILNTEAFF. The CDR3 DNA follows: TGTGCCAGCAGCCAAGAGTGGGACAGGGCTATCCTGAACACTGAAGCTTTCTTT. The full variable domain, its missing parts supplied by reference TRBV3-1 and TRBJ1-1, is DTAVSQTPKYLVTQMGNDKSIKCEQNLGHDTMYWYKQDSKKFLKIMFSYNNKELIINETVPNRFSPKSPDKAHLNLHINSLELGDSAVYFCASSQEWDRAILNTEAFFGQGTRLTVV.

This clonotype has just a few counts. V and J are TRBV10-3 and TRBJ2-5, with a tentative D call TRBD2 (6 bases). The CDR3 is 13 residues long. V shed 7 bases and J shed 5 bases, with 14 bases lying between them. Germline-derived CDR1 and CDR2 are ENHRY and SYGVKD. The CDR3 loop reads CAINRAGEETQYF. CDR3 nucleotide sequence: TGTGCCATCAACCGAGCGGGCGAGGAGACCCAGTACTTC.

This clonotype was counted between two and nine times. CDR3 protein: CASDQTGLNTEAFF. The CDR3 coding sequence is TGTGCCAGCGATCAGACGGGTTTGAACACTGAAGCTTTCTTT. The chain recombines TRBV2 with TRBJ1-1; D is undetermined. The V end lost 8 bases, the J end lost 0 bases, and 13 bases lay between the germline ends. The CDR3 consists of 14 residues. CDR1 and CDR2 (germline): SNHLY, FYNNEI.

This clonotype was counted many times. The CDR3 loop reads CASRPPRGGSSEQFF. In nucleotides, the CDR3 is TGCGCCAGCAGACCTCCCCGCGGGGGATCGTCTGAGCAGTTCTTC. The chain links TRBV10-2 to TRBJ2-5, with 7 nucleotides matching TRBD2. The end of the DNA aligns better with TRBJ2-1, so the J call may be wrong. The CDR3 is 15 amino acids. The germline CDR1 and CDR2 sequences are WSHSY and SAAADI.

This sequence joins TRBV28 and TRBJ2-3, with 8 positions matching TRBD1. Germline assignment: CDR1 MDHEN and CDR2 SYDVKM. The ends lost 5 bases at V and 2 bases at J; junction bases unmatched: 9. This CDR3 has 16 amino acids. DNA for the CDR3: TGTGCCAGCAGTCTAACCGGGACAGGATACACAGATACGCAGTATTTT. Translation gives CASSLTGTGYTDTQYF.

Comment on this clonotype: One end of the junction is discordant with germline, which a read error may explain. The chain links TRBV12-3 or TRBV12-4 to TRBJ2-7, with D possibly being TRBD1 (5 bases). TRBJ2-5 explains the end of the DNA better; the J call may be wrong. CDR3 length: 13 amino acids. Written as DNA, the CDR3 is TGCGCCAGCAGTCTTGCGACAGAAGGGACCCAGTACTTC. Protein product: CASSLATEGTQYF.